This TCR beta chain was sequenced in a study of T-cell reconstitution after alpha-beta-depleted transplantation in children. There are a few counts of this clonotype. Trimming at V came to 0 bases and at J to 2 bases, leaving 4 bases not matched to a gene. The CDR3 extends over 15 amino acids. Germline CDR1 MNHEY, CDR2 SVGEGT. During its preparation, the TCRbeta library received unique molecular identifiers. Each CDR3 protein is one row after TCRdb ran MiXCR on the PCR reads. The sample carries 500,000 to 750,000 distinct CDR3 sequences, under 15% recorded once. V gene TRBV6-2 or TRBV6-3 combines with J gene TRBJ2-7; 7 bases are shared with TRBD2. The TCR comes from a male patient aged 10-17 years who had a stem cell transplant for acute myeloid leukemia, so the T cells may come from the graft donor. The material was PBMCs, mostly from graft donor cells, obtained 360 days after TCRalphabeta/CD19-depleted stem cell transplant. This CDR3 reads CASSYSSGNPYEQYF. For the CDR3, the DNA is TGTGCCAGCAGTTACTCGAGCGGGAACCCCTACGAGCAGTACTTC.